Listed below are T cell receptor beta chains from one sample, sequenced in a study of cytomegalovirus exposure and HLA in healthy donors. Method: immunoSEQ multiplex PCR; TCRdb's copy keeps in-frame clones and lacks some. The listing records some 120,000 clones. Sequenced input: PBMCs. The receptors here all came from a middle-aged man in good health and CMV-seronegative. CDR3s include the opening cysteine and the closing phenylalanine or tryptophan. A D gene is named only where the DNA matches it firmly.

v_gene	d_gene	j_gene	CDR3aa	CDR3nt
TRBV10-1	TRBD2	TRBJ2-3	CASSESGRPDTQYF	TGCGCCAGCAGTGAAAGCGGGAGACCCGATACGCAGTATTTT
TRBV29-1	TRBD1	TRBJ1-1	CSVTGQGQGTEAFF	TGCAGCGTGACGGGACAGGGGCAGGGAACTGAAGCTTTCTTT
TRBV7-9	TRBD2	TRBJ2-3	CASSDAGASTDTQYF	TGTGCCAGCAGCGACGCGGGAGCGAGCACAGATACGCAGTATTTT
TRBV7-9	TRBD2	TRBJ2-5	CASSTRLAGYQETQYF	TGTGCCAGCAGCACCCGACTAGCGGGGTACCAAGAGACCCAGTACTTC
TRBV7-6	.	TRBJ1-3	CASSLFGRGSGNTIYF	TGTGCCAGCAGCTTATTCGGCAGGGGATCTGGAAACACCATATATTTT
TRBV29-1	TRBD2	TRBJ2-3	CSVGLAGGTDTQYF	TGCAGCGTTGGACTAGCGGGGGGCACAGATACGCAGTATTTT
TRBV6-5	.	TRBJ2-3	CASSYSGADTQYF	TGTGCCAGCAGTTACTCCGGGGCAGATACGCAGTATTTT
TRBV28	.	TRBJ1-2	CANTKTGRQDGYTF	TGTGCCAACACAAAGACAGGTCGACAGGATGGCTACACCTTC
TRBV6-4	TRBD2	TRBJ2-3	CASSDSGLATDTQYF	TGTGCCAGCAGTGACTCGGGACTAGCCACAGATACGCAGTATTTT
TRBV28	.	TRBJ1-1	CASRLPGVNTEAFF	TGTGCCAGCAGACTGCCGGGGGTTAACACTGAAGCTTTCTTT
TRBV21-1	.	TRBJ2-7	CARSPPAGGHEQYF	TGTGCCAGAAGCCCCCCCGCGGGGGGGCACGAGCAGTACTTC
TRBV5-1	.	TRBJ2-7	CASSLRGGTGSYEQYF	TGCGCCAGCAGCTTGCGTGGCGGGACGGGATCCTACGAGCAGTACTTC
TRBV6-6	.	TRBJ1-1	CASSPPMNTEAFF	TGTGCCAGCAGTCCCCCAATGAACACTGAAGCTTTCTTT
TRBV6-5	TRBD1	TRBJ1-1	CASSSPRGLGAFF	TGTGCCAGCAGTTCCCCTAGGGGGCTAGGAGCTTTCTTT
TRBV5-1	.	TRBJ2-7	CASSLFVAVEQYF	TGCGCCAGCAGCTTGTTTGTAGCAGTCGAGCAGTACTTC
TRBV15	.	TRBJ2-5	CATSREVAIVGWETQYF	TGTGCCACCAGCAGAGAGGTTGCTATCGTCGGTTGGGAGACCCAGTACTTC
TRBV10-1	.	TRBJ2-7	CASSRLLGGIGFEQYF	TGCGCCAGCAGTCGCCTGCTAGGAGGGATTGGGTTCGAGCAGTACTTC
TRBV11-2	.	TRBJ1-3	CASSSFGGYSGNTIYF	TGTGCCAGCAGCAGCTTCGGAGGGTACTCCGGAAACACCATATATTTT
TRBV29-1	.	TRBJ2-7	CSVSGDSYEQYF	TGCAGCGTTTCGGGAGACTCCTACGAGCAGTACTTC
TRBV7-7	TRBD2	TRBJ2-3	CASSPSSGRGDTQYF	TGTGCTAGCAGCCCCTCTAGCGGGAGAGGAGATACGCAGTATTTT
TRBV15	.	TRBJ2-5	CATSRGGSGNQETQYF	TGTGCCACCAGCAGAGGAGGGTCGGGTAATCAAGAGACCCAGTACTTC
TRBV11-3	.	TRBJ2-7	CASSPYGSSYEQYF	TGTGCCAGCAGCCCATACGGGAGCTCCTACGAGCAGTACTTC
TRBV10-3	.	TRBJ2-4	CAISPGTSRAKNIQYF	TGTGCCATCAGCCCCGGAACCTCGCGGGCCAAAAACATTCAGTACTTC
TRBV5-4	.	TRBJ2-5	CASSLAGVRETQYF	TGTGCCAGCAGCTTGGCGGGGGTTCGAGAGACCCAGTACTTC
TRBV6-6	.	TRBJ1-1	CASSYAGGTEAFF	TGTGCCAGCAGTTACGCAGGTGGAACTGAAGCTTTCTTT
TRBV5-1	TRBD1	TRBJ2-5	CASSWTGRETQYF	TGCGCCAGCAGCTGGACAGGGCGGGAGACCCAGTACTTC
TRBV5-1	.	TRBJ2-1	CASRPGSTGGQYNEQFF	TGCGCCAGCAGGCCGGGATCGACGGGGGGCCAATACAATGAGCAGTTCTTC
TRBV10-3	TRBD2	TRBJ2-7	CAIRPGGGILYEQYF	TGTGCCATCAGGCCTGGGGGGGGTATCCTCTACGAGCAGTACTTC
TRBV6-6	TRBD1	TRBJ2-7	CASRDRASYEQYF	TGTGCCAGCAGAGACAGGGCCTCCTACGAGCAGTACTTC
TRBV4-3	TRBD2	TRBJ2-2	CASSPRGLANTGELFF	TGCGCCAGCAGCCCCCGGGGACTAGCGAACACCGGGGAGCTGTTTTTT
TRBV10-3	TRBD1	TRBJ2-3	CAIRRDRASTDTQYF	TGTGCCATCAGAAGGGACAGGGCTAGCACAGATACGCAGTATTTT
TRBV6-4	.	TRBJ2-3	CASSPGATDTQYF	TGTGCCAGTTCACCCGGAGCAACAGATACGCAGTATTTT
TRBV30	.	TRBJ2-5	CAWSETALAETQYF	TGTGCCTGGAGTGAGACAGCACTGGCAGAGACCCAGTACTTC
TRBV11-2	.	TRBJ2-7	CASSLASDRRNYEQYF	TGTGCCAGCAGCCTAGCCTCTGACAGGAGAAACTACGAGCAGTACTTC
TRBV6-5	TRBD1	TRBJ1-3	CASSYSTRQGDTIYF	TGTGCCAGCAGTTACTCGACCCGGCAGGGGGACACCATATATTTT
TRBV27	TRBD2	TRBJ2-1	CASSLTGTSGSSYNEQFF	TGTGCCAGCAGCCTAACCGGGACTAGCGGGAGCTCCTACAATGAGCAGTTCTTC
TRBV11-2	TRBD1	TRBJ1-5	CASSMGQGSSQPQHF	TGTGCCAGCAGCATGGGACAGGGGTCGAGTCAGCCCCAGCATTTT
TRBV11-3	.	TRBJ2-5	CASSLASGAGETQYF	TGTGCCAGCAGCTTAGCTTCCGGGGCGGGGGAGACCCAGTACTTC
TRBV5-1	.	TRBJ1-2	CASSREGVTGYTF	TGCGCCAGCAGCCGGGAGGGAGTTACAGGCTACACCTTC
TRBV7-3	.	TRBJ1-1	CASSPAQGYTEAFF	TGTGCCAGCAGCCCGGCGCAGGGGTACACTGAAGCTTTCTTT
TRBV27	.	TRBJ1-6	CASSLGAEVNPLHF	TGTGCCAGCAGTTTAGGGGCAGAGGTAAATCCCCTCCACTTT
TRBV30	TRBD2	TRBJ2-7	CAWRSGSAGEQYF	TGTGCCTGGAGGAGCGGGAGCGCAGGGGAGCAGTACTTC
TRBV10-3	TRBD1	TRBJ1-1	CAISVSRDRTEAFF	TGTGCCATCAGTGTGTCCCGGGACAGGACTGAAGCTTTCTTT
TRBV5-1	.	TRBJ2-7	CASSPQPDSPYEQYF	TGCGCCAGCAGCCCACAACCGGACAGTCCCTACGAGCAGTACTTC
TRBV29-1	TRBD2	TRBJ2-3	CSVDEVAGGRTQYF	TGCAGCGTTGATGAAGTAGCGGGAGGGCGTACGCAGTATTTT
TRBV6-1	TRBD2	TRBJ2-1	CASSAKREVGEQFF	TGTGCCAGCAGTGCTAAGCGGGAGGTAGGCGAGCAGTTCTTC
TRBV6-6	TRBD1	TRBJ2-1	CASGWGQGFNEQFF	TGTGCCAGCGGTTGGGGACAGGGTTTCAATGAGCAGTTCTTC
TRBV7-9	.	TRBJ2-2	CASSISVGGELFF	TGTGCCAGCAGCATATCGGTTGGCGGGGAGCTGTTTTTT
TRBV5-1	TRBD1	TRBJ2-6	CASSIGTGGANVLTF	TGCGCCAGCAGCATAGGGACAGGGGGGGCCAACGTCCTGACTTTC
TRBV6-4	TRBD2	TRBJ2-1	CASSEREDEQFF	TGTGCCAGCAGTGAGCGGGAGGATGAGCAGTTCTTC
TRBV10-3	TRBD1	TRBJ1-2	CAISVDREAYGYTF	TGTGCCATCAGTGTAGACAGGGAGGCCTATGGCTACACCTTC
TRBV30	.	TRBJ1-2	CARTGRRGYTF	TGTGCCAGAACAGGGCGTCGGGGCTACACCTTC
TRBV5-1	TRBD2	TRBJ2-3	CASSSGRDTDTQYF	TGCGCCAGCAGCTCCGGGAGGGACACAGATACGCAGTATTTT
TRBV10-3	.	TRBJ2-7	CAISDPGHRYEQYF	TGTGCCATCAGTGACCCGGGACACCGCTACGAGCAGTACTTC
TRBV4-1	.	TRBJ2-3	CASSQARSSGNGADTQYF	TGCGCCAGCAGCCAAGCCCGTAGTTCAGGGAATGGTGCAGATACGCAGTATTTT
TRBV28	.	TRBJ1-3	CASSPAQRNTIYF	TGTGCCAGCAGCCCAGCACAGAGAAACACCATATATTTT
TRBV29-1	.	TRBJ1-4	CSVAVGGNEKLFF	TGCAGCGTTGCTGTCGGCGGTAATGAAAAACTGTTTTTT